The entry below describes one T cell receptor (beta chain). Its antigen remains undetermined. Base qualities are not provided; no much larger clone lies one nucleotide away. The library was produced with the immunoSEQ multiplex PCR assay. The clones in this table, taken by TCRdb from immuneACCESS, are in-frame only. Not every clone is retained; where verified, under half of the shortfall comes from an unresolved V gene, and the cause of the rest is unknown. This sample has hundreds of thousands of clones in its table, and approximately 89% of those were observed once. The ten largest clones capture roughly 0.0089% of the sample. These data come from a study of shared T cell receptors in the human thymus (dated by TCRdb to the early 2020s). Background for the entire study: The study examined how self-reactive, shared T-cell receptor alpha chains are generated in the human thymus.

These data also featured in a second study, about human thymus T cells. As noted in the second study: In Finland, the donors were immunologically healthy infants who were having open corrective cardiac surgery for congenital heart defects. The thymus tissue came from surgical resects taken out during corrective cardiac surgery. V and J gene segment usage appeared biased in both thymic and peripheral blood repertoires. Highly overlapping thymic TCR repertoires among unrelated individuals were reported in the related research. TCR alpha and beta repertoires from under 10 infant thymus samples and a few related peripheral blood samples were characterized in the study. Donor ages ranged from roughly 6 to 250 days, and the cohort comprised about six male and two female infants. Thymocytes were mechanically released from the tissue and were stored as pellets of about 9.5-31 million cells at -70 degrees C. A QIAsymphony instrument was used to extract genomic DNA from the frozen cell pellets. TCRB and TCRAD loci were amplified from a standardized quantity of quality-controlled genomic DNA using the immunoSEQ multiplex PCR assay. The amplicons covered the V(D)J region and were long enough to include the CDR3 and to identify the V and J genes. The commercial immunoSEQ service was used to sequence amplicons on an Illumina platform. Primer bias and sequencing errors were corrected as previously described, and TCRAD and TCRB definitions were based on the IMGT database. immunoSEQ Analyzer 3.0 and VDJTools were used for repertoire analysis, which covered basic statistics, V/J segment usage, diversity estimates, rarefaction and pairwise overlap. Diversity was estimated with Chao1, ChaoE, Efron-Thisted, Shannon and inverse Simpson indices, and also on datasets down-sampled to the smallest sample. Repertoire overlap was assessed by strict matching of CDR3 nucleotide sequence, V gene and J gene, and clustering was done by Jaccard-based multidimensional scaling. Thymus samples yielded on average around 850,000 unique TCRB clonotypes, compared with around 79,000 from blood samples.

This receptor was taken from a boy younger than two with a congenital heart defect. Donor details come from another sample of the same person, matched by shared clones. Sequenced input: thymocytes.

The CDR3 region: CASSPGPNEKLFF. The sequenced DNA: TGTGCCAGCAGTCCAGGGCCTAATGAAAAACTGTTTTTT. The chain couples TRBV7-9 to TRBJ1-4, and perhaps TRBD1 as D gene, on 5 matching bases. From cysteine to phenylalanine, the CDR3 is 13 amino acids long. Kept here is only the CDR3 DNA, which spans 39 bases and is read in frame from base 1. The junction carries 8 bases between V and J, which are trimmed by 6 bases and 3 bases respectively. CDR1 is given as SEHNR and CDR2 as FQNEAQ, both from the germline V gene (reference sequence).